The T cell receptor beta chain under discussion was sequenced for a study of cytomegalovirus exposure and HLA in healthy donors. V was clipped by 2 bases and J by 8 bases, with 10 bases between them. Germline V gene sequence: CDR1 SGHRS, CDR2 YFSETQ. The CDR3 is made up of 12 amino acids. This table comes from immunoSEQ multiplex PCR, and its TCRdb copy is limited to in-frame clones, with some not included. Found here are approximately 180,000 clones, around 88% of them singletons; the top ten hold approximately 1.5%. The receptor was isolated from a young woman in good health and CMV-seronegative. The chain carries TRBV5-1 and TRBJ1-2; D is unclear. Sequences were obtained from PBMCs. The CDR3 sequence is CASSLSESGYTF. Here the CDR3 DNA reads TGCGCCAGCAGCTTAAGCGAGTCGGGCTACACCTTC.